The 8 T cell receptor beta chains presented below share a single source sample, sequenced in a study of blood T cell repertoires in COVID-19. Using immunoSEQ multiplex PCR, the repertoire was profiled, and TCRdb retains in-frame clones only, with some absent. The sample includes under 120,000 clones, approximately 79% of them seen just once. Input material: peripheral blood. These receptors originate from a man between 65 and 80 years old with active or convalescent COVID-19.

This chain joins TRBV10-3 and TRBJ1-5, with TRBD1 as a possible D gene (6 bases). Between the trimmed V and J ends, which lost 3 bases and 7 bases, there was a span of 13 bases. CDR1 is ENHRY, CDR2 SYGVKD, per germline. The CDR3 spans 14 residues. The CDR3 loop is CAISERAGEQPQHF. The CDR3 DNA is TGTGCCATCAGTGAAAGGGCAGGGGAACAGCCCCAGCATTTT.

The chain is built from TRBV27 and TRBJ2-7, with D possibly TRBD2 on 7 matching bases. Trimming removed 4 bases at V and 2 bases at J, with 9 bases between. The CDR3 runs 13 residues. Germline V gene lookup returns CDR1 MNHEY and CDR2 SMNVEV (reference sequence). The CDR3 DNA is TGTGCCAGCAGTTGGCGGGGGCCCTACGAGCAGTACTTC. Protein: CASSWRGPYEQYF.

The rearrangement links TRBV6-5 to TRBJ1-1; 7 bases align to TRBD1. The ends lost 0 bases at V and 0 bases at J; junction bases unmatched: 4. CDR3 length: 16 amino acids. The germline CDR1 and CDR2 sequences are MNHEY and SVGAGI. The CDR3 spells CASSYSTGLMNTEAFF. The CDR3 region has the DNA TGTGCCAGCAGTTACTCGACAGGGCTCATGAACACTGAAGCTTTCTTT.

The rearrangement joins TRBV10-3 to TRBJ2-5, with D perhaps TRBD2 (5 bases). V was shortened by 9 bases and J by 5 bases, with 13 bases between the two germline ends. The CDR3 is 12 residues long. The germline V gene has CDR1 ENHRY and CDR2 SYGVKD. CDR3 nucleotide sequence: TGTGCCATAGGAGGTGGCGGGGAGACCCAGTACTTC. Protein sequence: CAIGGGGETQYF.

CDR3 DNA sequence: TGTGCCAGCAGCCAACAGGGGAATCAGCCCCAGCATTTT. Encoded protein: CASSQQGNQPQHF. The chain recombines TRBV3-1 (or the pseudogene TRBV3-2) with TRBJ1-5; a weak D match, TRBD1 (6 bases). Germline assignment: CDR1 LGHDT and CDR2 YNNKEL (reference sequence). V was cut by 2 bases and J by 4 bases, with 6 bases left in between. The CDR3 contains 13 residues.

This clone has just a few counts. V gene TRBV6-6 combines with J gene TRBJ1-6; 11 bases map to TRBD1. V shed 5 bases and J 7 bases; nucleotides not matched to a gene: 7. The CDR3 is 16 amino acids. Germline-derived CDR1 and CDR2 are MNHNY and SVGAGI (reference sequence). For the CDR3, the DNA is TGTGCCAGCAGTGGGGGGGACAGGGGGACCAATTCACCCCTCCACTTT. As protein: CASSGGDRGTNSPLHF.

This rearrangement joins TRBV2 to TRBJ1-1; D not resolved. Trimming pared 7 bases from V and 0 bases from J, leaving 12 bases between. Germline CDR1 and CDR2: SNHLY and FYNNEI. The CDR3 runs to 14 residues. CDR3: CASNWASLNTEAFF. In DNA, the CDR3 is TGTGCCAGCAATTGGGCCAGTTTGAACACTGAAGCTTTCTTT.

The chain uses TRBV6-5 and TRBJ1-4; 9 bases align to TRBD1. Germline values: CDR1 MNHEY, CDR2 SVGAGI. J gave up 8 bases and V 6 bases, and 10 bases lay outside the gene matches. This CDR3 has 15 residues. CDR3 loop: CASRGFGTGSEKLFF. The CDR3 nucleotides are TGTGCCAGCAGGGGGTTCGGGACAGGGTCGGAAAAACTGTTTTTT.